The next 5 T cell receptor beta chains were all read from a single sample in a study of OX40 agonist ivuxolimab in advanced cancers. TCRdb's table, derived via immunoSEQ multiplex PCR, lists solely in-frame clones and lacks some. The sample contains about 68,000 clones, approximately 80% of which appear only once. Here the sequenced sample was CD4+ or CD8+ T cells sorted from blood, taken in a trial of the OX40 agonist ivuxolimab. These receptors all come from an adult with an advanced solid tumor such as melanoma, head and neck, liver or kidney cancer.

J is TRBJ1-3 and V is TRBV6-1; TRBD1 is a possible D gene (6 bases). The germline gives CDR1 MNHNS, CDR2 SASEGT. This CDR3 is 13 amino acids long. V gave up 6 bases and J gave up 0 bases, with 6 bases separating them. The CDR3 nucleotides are TGTGCCAGCAGACAGGGCTCTGGAAACACCATATATTTT. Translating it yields CASRQGSGNTIYF.

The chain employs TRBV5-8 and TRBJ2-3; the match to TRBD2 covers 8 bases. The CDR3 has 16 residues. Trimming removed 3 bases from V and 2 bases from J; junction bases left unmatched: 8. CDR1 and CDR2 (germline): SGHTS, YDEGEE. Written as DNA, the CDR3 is TGTGCCAGCAGCTCCGGGACTAGAGTCGTCACAGATACGCAGTATTTT. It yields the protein CASSSGTRVVTDTQYF.

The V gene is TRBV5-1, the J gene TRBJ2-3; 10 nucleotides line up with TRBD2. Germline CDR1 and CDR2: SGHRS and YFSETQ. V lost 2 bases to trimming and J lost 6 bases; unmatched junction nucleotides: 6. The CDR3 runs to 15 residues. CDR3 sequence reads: CASSFSGGLGDTQYF. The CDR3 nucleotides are TGCGCCAGCAGCTTTAGCGGGGGGTTAGGGGATACGCAGTATTTT.

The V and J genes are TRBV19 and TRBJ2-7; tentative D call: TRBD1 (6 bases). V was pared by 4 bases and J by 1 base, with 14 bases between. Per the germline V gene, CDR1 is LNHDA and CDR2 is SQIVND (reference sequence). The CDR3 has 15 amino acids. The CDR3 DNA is TGTGCCAGTAGTAGAGGGGGACACCCGTCCTACGAGCAGTACTTC. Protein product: CASSRGGHPSYEQYF.

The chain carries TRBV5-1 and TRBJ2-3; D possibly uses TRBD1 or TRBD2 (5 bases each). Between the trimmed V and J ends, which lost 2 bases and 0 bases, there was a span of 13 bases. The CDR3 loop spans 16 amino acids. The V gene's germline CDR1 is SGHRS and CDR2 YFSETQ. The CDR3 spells CASSFGLGVSTDTQYF. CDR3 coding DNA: TGCGCCAGCAGCTTCGGTTTGGGGGTCAGCACAGATACGCAGTATTTT.